This T cell receptor beta chain was profiled in a study of shared clonotypes between healthy human individuals. Study in general: Each donor had three CD4 naive, three CD4 memory, two CD8 naive and one CD8 memory plate. General study findings and limits: Despite large depth, rarefaction showed incomplete sorted-subset sequencing. Compared with clonotypes that all four donors shared, non-shared clonotypes had lower generation probabilities.

Template for every sorted-subset replicate PCR totaled approximately 0.2 ug DNA, 25,000 to 35,000 T cell genomes. Measured with immunoSEQ multiplex PCR; TCRdb has only the in-frame clones, and not every one. The sample holds under 1 million clones, about 92% seen once. Cells designated naive CD8 were CD45RO-negative and were positively selected for CCR7, with terminally differentiated effector memory CD45RA+ cells excluded. Trimming cost V 4 bases and J 0 bases, with 4 bases left between them. The CDR3 length is 13 residues. Germline V gene lookup returns CDR1 MNHEY and CDR2 SVGAGI. Comments on this clone: Its antigen is still unknown.

The receptor was isolated from a man aged 25-45 years in good health. The sequenced material came from naive CD8+ T cells sorted from blood. V and J are TRBV6-5 and TRBJ1-5; D not certain. CDR3 amino acids: CASSSNSNQPQHF. The CDR3 bases are TGTGCCAGCAGTTCGAATAGCAATCAGCCCCAGCATTTT.